A single sample is the source of the 8 T cell receptor beta chains below, sequenced in a study of blood T cells in healthy people across ages. A second 7 to 11 cycle PCR used barcoded and J-beta primers. TCRdb reprocessed the 5' RACE reads via MiXCR and lists one record per CDR3 protein. In the table there are approximately 1,000,000 distinct CDR3 sequences, around two fifths of which are singletons. The source material was blood. These receptors were taken from a man aged 18 to 29 in good health.

This clonotype was observed a few times. This chain joins TRBV3-1 and TRBJ1-2; no reliable D call. The CDR3 spans 16 residues. CDR1 and CDR2 from the germline V gene are LGHDT and YNNKEL (reference sequence). The V gene lost 0 bases and the J gene lost 2 bases, with 13 bases spanning the gap. DNA for the CDR3: TGTGCCAGCAGCCAAGATGTTCCGGGGATCAACTATGGCTACACCTTC. Encoded protein: CASSQDVPGINYGYTF.

The rearrangement uses TRBV5-1 and TRBJ2-1; TRBD1 matches 10 bases. Unmatched junction bases numbered 4, after V lost 1 base and J lost 6 bases. The CDR3 is 15 amino acids. CDR1 is SGHRS and CDR2 is YFSETQ in the germline V gene. Here the CDR3 reads CASSLLGQGINEQFF. CDR3 in DNA: TGCGCCAGCAGCTTGTTGGGACAGGGGATCAATGAGCAGTTCTTC.

The rearrangement links TRBV25-1 to TRBJ1-1, with unresolved D. The CDR3 totals 13 residues. Trimming took off 0 bases at V and 1 base at J, with 3 bases between the two ends. The germline V gene has CDR1 MGHDK and CDR2 SYGVNS. CDR3 nucleotides: TGTGCCAGCAGTGAATACGGGAACACTGAAGCTTTCTTT. Translating gives CASSEYGNTEAFF.

V usage is TRBV20-1 and J usage is TRBJ2-3; the D gene is possibly TRBD2 (6 bases). Trimming took off 6 bases at V and 0 bases at J, with 16 bases between the two ends. CDR3 length: 15 residues. CDR1 and CDR2 from the germline V gene are DFQATT and SNEGSKA (reference sequence). Written as DNA, the CDR3 is TGCAGTGCCAGGGATGACCGGGGGAGCACAGATACGCAGTATTTT. This sequence encodes CSARDDRGSTDTQYF.

As to this clonotype: Possible read error: a much larger clone is one base away. V is TRBV7-2 and J is TRBJ2-7; 8 bases match TRBD1. V gave up 6 bases and J gave up 0 bases; unmatched junction bases: 4. Germline V CDR1 and CDR2: SGHTA, FQGNSA. The CDR3 is made up of 14 amino acids. The CDR3 DNA follows: TGTGCCAGCAGTTCGGGACAGGTCTCCTACGAGCAGTACTTC. This codes for CASSSGQVSYEQYF.

This clonotype has at least ten counts. This chain connects TRBV2 to TRBJ2-3, with a weak D call TRBD1 (5 bases). Germline-derived CDR1 and CDR2 are SNHLY and FYNNEI. V lost 5 bases to trimming and J lost 0 bases, with 12 bases between them. CDR3 length: 15 amino acids. CDR3 nucleotide sequence: TGTGCCAGCAGTCCCCAGGGAACTAGCACAGATACGCAGTATTTT. As protein: CASSPQGTSTDTQYF.

This clonotype was found a few times. The chain employs TRBV27 and TRBJ1-4; TRBD1 is a possible D gene (5 bases). V was shortened by 8 bases and J by 8 bases, with 9 bases between the two germline ends. The CDR3 has 11 amino acids. CDR1 MNHEY and CDR2 SMNVEV come from the germline V gene (reference sequence). In DNA, the CDR3 is TGTGCCAGCGGGAGACAGGAAAAACTGTTTTTT. Its translation is CASGRQEKLFF.

This clonotype turned up a few times. The rearrangement links TRBV29-1 to TRBJ2-1; no clear D gene. The CDR3 has 10 amino acids. Germline assignment: CDR1 SQVTM and CDR2 ANQGSEA. V dropped 2 bases and J dropped 6 bases, with 2 bases sitting between them. CDR3 region: CSVEINEQFF. The CDR3 DNA sequence: TGCAGCGTTGAAATCAATGAGCAGTTCTTC.